This passage covers 12 T cell receptor beta chains from one sample sequenced in a study of cytomegalovirus exposure and HLA in healthy donors. Both 60 Vbeta primers and 13 Jbeta primers went into the PCR. The protocol was immunoSEQ multiplex PCR, while the TCRdb copy is restricted to in-frame clones and leaves out a portion. The table lists about 190,000 clones, 84% of them singletons. The sequenced material came from PBMCs. The receptors shown here come from a woman aged 45-65 years in good health and CMV-seropositive.

This chain links TRBV6-1 with TRBJ2-7, with 8 bases matching TRBD2. V shed 7 bases and J 0 bases; nucleotides not matched to a gene: 2. Germline V gives CDR1 MNHNS, CDR2 SASEGT. The CDR3 is made up of 13 amino acids. The CDR3 here is CASTGGSSYEQYF. CDR3 coding DNA: TGTGCCAGCACGGGGGGGAGCTCCTACGAGCAGTACTTC.

This clone was recorded a few times. Other nucleotide sequences from this sample produce the same CDR3. The V call is TRBV4-3, the J call TRBJ2-3; the match to TRBD2 covers 9 bases. V trimming: 0 bases; J trimming: 2 bases; junction bases outside the gene matches: 6. The CDR3 loop spans 17 amino acids. CDR1 and CDR2 from the germline V gene are LGHNA and YSLEER. CDR3 DNA sequence: TGCGCCAGCAGCCAAGATGGGGCGGGGGGGTACACAGATACGCAGTATTTT. It codes for CASSQDGAGGYTDTQYF.

V usage is TRBV28 and J usage is TRBJ2-1, with D unresolved. The V gene's germline CDR1 is MDHEN and CDR2 SYDVKM. Between the trimmed V and J ends, which lost 5 bases and 3 bases, there was a span of 11 bases. This CDR3 is built from 14 residues. CDR3 amino acids: CASSPILNYNEQFF. The CDR3 nucleotides read TGTGCCAGCAGTCCCATACTAAACTACAATGAGCAGTTCTTC.

The chain combines TRBV27 with TRBJ1-1, with D uncertain. V lost 0 bases to trimming and J lost 3 bases, with 14 bases between them. The CDR3 is made up of 16 amino acids. CDR1 MNHEY and CDR2 SMNVEV come from the germline V gene (reference sequence). CDR3 region: CASSLSTAAQHTEAFF. The CDR3 DNA reads TGTGCCAGCAGTTTATCGACGGCAGCGCAACACACTGAAGCTTTCTTT.

The chain combines TRBV7-3 with TRBJ2-1, with D possibly being TRBD1 (6 bases). The length of the CDR3 is 16 residues. Between the trimmed V and J ends, which lost 3 bases and 0 bases, there was a span of 12 bases. Germline loops: CDR1 SGHTA, CDR2 FQGTGA. CDR3 coding DNA: TGTGCCAGCAGCTTGGGCCAGGGGAGCTCCTACAATGAGCAGTTCTTC. This translates into CASSLGQGSSYNEQFF. Full variable domain (missing parts from reference TRBV7-3 and TRBJ2-1): GAGVSQTPSNKVTEKGKYVELRCDPISGHTALYWYRQSLGQGPEFLIYFQGTGAADDSGLPNDRFFAVRPEGSVSTLKIQRTERGDSAVYLCASSLGQGSSYNEQFFGPGTRLTVL.

This chain joins TRBV6-1 and TRBJ1-5; D is perhaps TRBD1 (5 bases). V lost 3 bases to trimming and J lost 6 bases, with 9 bases between them. Germline V gene lookup returns CDR1 MNHNS and CDR2 SASEGT. This CDR3 has 13 residues. DNA for the CDR3: TGTGCCAGCAGTGAGCAGGGTTCTCAGCCCCAGCATTTT. As protein: CASSEQGSQPQHF.

The V and J genes are TRBV4-1 and TRBJ2-6; 9 nucleotides align to TRBD1. The germline V gene has CDR1 MGHRA and CDR2 YSYEKL. The CDR3 loop spans 19 amino acids. The V gene end was trimmed by 0 bases and the J gene end by 0 bases; junction bases not matched to a gene: 6. The CDR3 loop reads CASSQDRDRVLSGANVLTF. The CDR3 coding sequence is TGCGCCAGCAGCCAAGATAGGGACAGGGTGCTCTCTGGGGCCAACGTCCTGACTTTC.

The chain employs TRBV6-5 and TRBJ1-4; D remains ambiguous. The CDR3 is 13 residues long. Germline values: CDR1 MNHEY, CDR2 SVGAGI. The V gene lost 5 bases and the J gene lost 6 bases, with 10 bases spanning the gap. In DNA form, the CDR3 reads TGTGCCAGCAGTGAAAGAGGAGATGAAAAACTGTTTTTT. It translates to CASSERGDEKLFF.

The V gene is TRBV7-6, the J gene TRBJ2-3; 8 nucleotides match TRBD2. Germline V gives CDR1 SGHVS, CDR2 FNYEAQ. V shed 1 base and J 1 base; nucleotides not matched to a gene: 4. This CDR3 contains 16 residues. CDR3 amino acids: CASSLGGSGGTDTQYF. In DNA form, the CDR3 reads TGTGCCAGCAGCTTAGGTGGTAGCGGGGGCACAGATACGCAGTATTTT.

Remarks on this clone: Compared with germline, one end of the junction differs, possibly owing to a read error. V gene TRBV7-7 combines with J gene TRBJ1-5; 7 positions match TRBD1. The CDR3 consists of 19 residues. From germline, CDR1 is SSHAT and CDR2 FNYEAQ (reference sequence). As DNA, the CDR3 is TGTGCTAGCAGCTTATCGACGACCTCTTGGACAGGTTACAATCAGCCCCAGCATTTT. Its protein is CASSLSTTSWTGYNQPQHF.

This clone was seen only a few times. The gene calls are TRBV7-9 and TRBJ1-6, with D uncertain. V lost 3 bases and J lost 4, with 10 bases in between. Germline V gene lookup returns CDR1 SEHNR and CDR2 FQNEAQ (reference sequence). The CDR3 contains 15 residues. In nucleotides, the CDR3 is TGTGCCAGCAGCTTGGGAAGCGGGTATAATTCACCCCTCCACTTT. The encoded protein is CASSLGSGYNSPLHF.

Points on this clone: Other DNA sequences from this sample encode an identical CDR3 as well. The chain employs TRBV5-1 and TRBJ2-7; D is unclear. Germline V gives CDR1 SGHRS, CDR2 YFSETQ. The CDR3 is 12 residues long. V shed 3 bases and J shed 0 bases, with 4 bases lying between them. CDR3 residues: CASSSSSYEQYF. DNA of the CDR3: TGCGCCAGCAGCTCTAGCTCCTACGAGCAGTACTTC.